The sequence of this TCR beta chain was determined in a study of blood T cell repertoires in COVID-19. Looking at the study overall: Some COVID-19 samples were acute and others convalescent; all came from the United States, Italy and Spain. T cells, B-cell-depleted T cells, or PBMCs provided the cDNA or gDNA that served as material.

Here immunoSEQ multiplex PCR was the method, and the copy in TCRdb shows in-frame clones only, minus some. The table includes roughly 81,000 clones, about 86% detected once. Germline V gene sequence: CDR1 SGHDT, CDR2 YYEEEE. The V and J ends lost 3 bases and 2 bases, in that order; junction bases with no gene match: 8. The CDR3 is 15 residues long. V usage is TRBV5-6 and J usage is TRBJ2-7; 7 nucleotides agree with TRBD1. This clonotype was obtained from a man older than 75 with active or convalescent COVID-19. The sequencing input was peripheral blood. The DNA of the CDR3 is TGTGCCAGCAGCTCCCTCTACAGGGGAGCCTACGAGCAGTACTTC. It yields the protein CASSSLYRGAYEQYF.